This T cell receptor (beta chain) was profiled in a study of response to subunit inactivated influenza vaccine. The germline CDR1 and CDR2 sequences are SNHLY and FYNNEI. Trimming pared 2 bases from V and 14 bases from J, leaving 7 bases between. There are 11 residues in the CDR3. Many counts were recorded for this clonotype. Each CDR3 protein is one row after TCRdb ran MiXCR on the RT-PCR reads. The sample has around 190,000 distinct CDR3 sequences; roughly an eighth are singletons. This receptor was obtained from a middle-aged man who received an inactivated influenza vaccine. This sequence joins TRBV2 and TRBJ1-6; D gene ambiguous. The sequencing here drew on CD8+ T cells sorted from PBMCs, taken roughly 5 days after vaccination. The CDR3 DNA follows: TGTGCCAGCAGTGAACCTTCGGCCCTCCACTTT. This codes for CASSEPSALHF.